A selection of T cell receptor beta chains follows, all from one sample in a study of control samples from healthy donors and cancer patients. Only in-frame clones appear in the TCRdb table, and some are missing; sequencing was by immunoSEQ multiplex PCR. The data show 20,000 to 25,000 clones, with about 85% seen just once and approximately 23% held by the top ten. The sample consisted of PBMCs. Receptors were obtained from a man between 60 and 75 years old with colorectal cancer. The CDR3 runs from the conserved cysteine through the conserved F or W. A D gene is named only where the DNA matches it firmly. Clone size is shown for a subset of rows, as once, few, many or a class of expanded clone.

-	TRBV27	TRBJ2-6	TRBD1	TGTGCCAGCTCGGACCGGACAGGGGCGGAGAGGGCCAACGTCCTGACTTTC	CASSDRTGAERANVLTF
-	TRBV2	TRBJ2-7	-	TGTGCCAGCACGAAAACGGACCAATACGAGCAGTACTTC	CASTKTDQYEQYF
-	TRBV27	TRBJ2-7	-	TGTGCCAGCAGTTCCAGGGACACCAACTACGAGCAGTACTTC	CASSSRDTNYEQYF
-	TRBV3-1/TRBV3-2	TRBJ1-1	-	TGTGCCAGCAGCCAAGCACAGCTAGTTTTTGAAGCTTTCTTT	CASSQAQLVFEAFF
-	TRBV20-1	TRBJ1-2	-	TGCAGTGCCCACAGCGGTGGCTACACCTTC	CSAHSGGYTF
-	TRBV7-9	TRBJ2-2	TRBD1	TGTGCCAGCAGCTTAGCGCGGCCCGGGACAGGGTTAAACACCGGGGAGCTGTTTTTT	CASSLARPGTGLNTGELFF
-	TRBV4-3	TRBJ2-6	-	TGCGCCAGCAGCCAAGATAAGGTTAAGGGACGGACCTTCTCTGGGGCCAACGTCCTGACTTTC	CASSQDKVKGRTFSGANVLTF
-	TRBV24-1	TRBJ1-1	-	TGTGCCACCAGTGGGGCAGGGTCCACTGAAGCTTTCTTT	CATSGAGSTEAFF
-	TRBV7-9	TRBJ1-3	-	TGTGCCAGCAGCTTTTCGGGCAGGCTAAACACCATATATTTT	CASSFSGRLNTIYF
once	TRBV29-1	TRBJ2-7	TRBD1	TGCAGCGTTGAGGTTCCGGGACAGAACGAGCAGTACTTC	CSVEVPGQNEQYF